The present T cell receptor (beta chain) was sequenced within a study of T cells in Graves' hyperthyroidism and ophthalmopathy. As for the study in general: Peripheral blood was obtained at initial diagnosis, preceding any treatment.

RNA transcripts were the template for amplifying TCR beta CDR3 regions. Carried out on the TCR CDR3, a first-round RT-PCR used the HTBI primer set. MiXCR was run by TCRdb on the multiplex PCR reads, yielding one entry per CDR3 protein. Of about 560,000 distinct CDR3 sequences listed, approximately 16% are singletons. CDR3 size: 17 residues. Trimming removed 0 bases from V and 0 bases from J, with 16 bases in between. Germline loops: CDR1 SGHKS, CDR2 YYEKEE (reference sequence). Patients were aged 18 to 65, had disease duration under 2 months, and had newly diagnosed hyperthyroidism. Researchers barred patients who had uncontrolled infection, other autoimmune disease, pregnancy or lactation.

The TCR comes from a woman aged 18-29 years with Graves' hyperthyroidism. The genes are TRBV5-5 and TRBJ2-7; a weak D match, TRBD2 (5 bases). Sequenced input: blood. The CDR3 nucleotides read TGTGCCAGCAGCTTGGCATCGACGGGCGCGGGCTCCTACGAGCAGTACTTC. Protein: CASSLASTGAGSYEQYF.